These 3 T cell receptor beta chains were sequenced from one sample in a study of T-cell memory formation after mild COVID-19. MiXCR was run by TCRdb on the 5' RACE reads, yielding one entry per CDR3 protein. The sample lists 550,000 to 600,000 distinct CDR3 sequences, 20% to 25% seen once, with about 8.2% in the top ten. What was sequenced was PBMCs or a T cell subset sorted from them (not recorded which). The receptors here all came from an adult woman who had mild COVID-19 (a few samples of this study predate the infection). Cell type and time point are not known.

The V and J genes are TRBV20-1 and TRBJ2-3; D perhaps matches TRBD2 (6 bases). This CDR3 has 15 amino acids. The V gene's germline CDR1 is DFQATT and CDR2 SNEGSKA (reference sequence). The CDR3 region is CRGAGGATVTDTQYF. The CDR3 nucleotides are TGCAGGGGCGCCGGCGGGGCCACGGTCACAGATACGCAGTATTTT.

V usage is TRBV7-6 and J usage is TRBJ1-6; a weak D match, TRBD1 (5 bases). The V and J ends lost 5 bases and 8 bases respectively, with 16 bases between them. The CDR3 consists of 15 residues. Germline V CDR1 and CDR2: SGHVS, FNYEAQ. The chain's CDR3 is CASSPRTVRDSPLHF. Here the CDR3 DNA reads TGTGCCAGCAGCCCCAGGACCGTCAGGGATTCACCCCTCCACTTT.

The chain links TRBV18 to TRBJ1-4, with unresolved D. Looked up from germline, CDR1 is KGHSH and CDR2 is LQKENI. The CDR3 sequence is 15 residues long. V was shortened by 5 bases and J by 0 bases, with 10 bases between the two germline ends. CDR3: CASSEQRATNEKLFF. CDR3 sequence (DNA): TGTGCCAGCTCAGAACAGCGTGCAACTAATGAAAAACTGTTTTTT.